This T cell receptor beta chain stems from a study of cytomegalovirus exposure and HLA in healthy donors. Study in general: Sequencing of 150 million to 200 million T cells in an earlier analysis found some 100 million unique TCR beta sequences.

Study-level results: Among TCR beta chains, those listed as cytomegalovirus-associated numbered over 150. A later analysis reported that several of the most significant clusters appeared to be linked to common viral pathogens, among them Epstein-Barr virus. Versus the 666-donor mean, an Asian-associated ancestry cluster reportedly showed fewer N-insertions in a later analysis.

The length of the CDR3 is 16 residues. The V gene end was trimmed by 0 bases and the J gene end by 5 bases; junction bases not matched to a gene: 6. Of note for this clone: As yet, its antigen is unknown.

It was with 60 Vbeta and 13 Jbeta primers that the PCR ran. TCRdb's copy holds only in-frame clones and misses some; the assay was immunoSEQ multiplex PCR. Found here are fewer than 200,000 clones, about 79% of them singletons; the top ten hold more than 0.75%. The chain joins TRBV23-1 to TRBJ2-1; TRBD1 agrees at 8 bases. TRBV23-1 is sorted into the ORF group, with uncertain function. The specimen was PBMCs. This clonotype was sampled from a woman between 50 and 59 years old in good health and CMV-seropositive. The CDR3 DNA sequence: TGCGCCAGCAGTCAATCTCACAGGGGGTTCGACAATGAGCAGTTCTTC. Residues: CASSQSHRGFDNEQFF.